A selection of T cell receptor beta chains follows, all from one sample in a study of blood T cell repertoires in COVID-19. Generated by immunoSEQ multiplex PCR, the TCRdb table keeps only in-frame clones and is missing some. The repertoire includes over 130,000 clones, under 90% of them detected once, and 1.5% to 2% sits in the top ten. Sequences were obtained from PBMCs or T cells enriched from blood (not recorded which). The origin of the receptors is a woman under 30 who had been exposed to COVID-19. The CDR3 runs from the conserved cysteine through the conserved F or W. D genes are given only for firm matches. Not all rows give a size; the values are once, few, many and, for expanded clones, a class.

CDR3 protein: CASSVGPLADTQYF; CDR3 DNA: TGTGCCAGCAGCGTAGGCCCACTAGCGGATACGCAGTATTTT; V gene: TRBV9; J gene: TRBJ2-3; D gene: TRBD2; clone size: NA
CDR3 protein: CSAPGQYGYTF; CDR3 DNA: TGCAGTGCCCCCGGACAGTATGGCTACACCTTC; V gene: TRBV20-1; J gene: TRBJ1-2; D gene: NA; clone size: NA
CDR3 protein: CASSPRDSYSGNTIYF; CDR3 DNA: TGTGCCAGCAGCCCCCGGGACAGCTACTCTGGAAACACCATATATTTT; V gene: TRBV9; J gene: TRBJ1-3; D gene: TRBD1; clone size: NA
CDR3 protein: CASSGLIDNEQFF; CDR3 DNA: TGTGCCAGCAGTGGACTAATCGACAATGAGCAGTTCTTC; V gene: TRBV27; J gene: TRBJ2-1; D gene: NA; clone size: NA
CDR3 protein: CASSLYSGRTQYF; CDR3 DNA: TGTGCCAGCAGCTTATATTCAGGGCGGACCCAGTACTTC; V gene: TRBV7-6; J gene: TRBJ2-5; D gene: NA; clone size: once
CDR3 protein: CASSPVGGPRAKNIQYF; CDR3 DNA: TGTGCCAGCAGCCCTGTGGGGGGACCGAGAGCCAAAAACATTCAGTACTTC; V gene: TRBV5-4; J gene: TRBJ2-4; D gene: NA; clone size: NA
CDR3 protein: CASSLVRGKADTQYF; CDR3 DNA: TGTGCCAGCAGCTTGGTTAGGGGCAAGGCAGATACGCAGTATTTT; V gene: TRBV5-4; J gene: TRBJ2-3; D gene: NA; clone size: NA
CDR3 protein: CASSHMERRTQYF; CDR3 DNA: TGTGCCAGCAGCCACATGGAGCGCCGGACCCAGTACTTC; V gene: TRBV12-3/TRBV12-4; J gene: TRBJ2-5; D gene: NA; clone size: NA
CDR3 protein: CASRVNRATNEKLFF; CDR3 DNA: TGTGCCAGCAGGGTTAATCGGGCAACTAATGAAAAACTGTTTTTT; V gene: TRBV2; J gene: TRBJ1-4; D gene: NA; clone size: NA
CDR3 protein: CASSLDDTGRNEQYF; CDR3 DNA: TGTGCCAGCAGCTTAGATGATACAGGCCGGAACGAGCAGTACTTC; V gene: TRBV7-3; J gene: TRBJ2-7; D gene: NA; clone size: NA
CDR3 protein: CASSNQGQGRINEQFF; CDR3 DNA: TGTGCCAGTAGTAACCAAGGACAGGGTCGGATTAATGAGCAGTTCTTC; V gene: TRBV19; J gene: TRBJ2-1; D gene: TRBD1; clone size: NA
CDR3 protein: CASSKAIGQDEKLFF; CDR3 DNA: TGTGCCAGCAGCAAAGCAATAGGACAGGATGAAAAACTGTTTTTT; V gene: TRBV21-1; J gene: TRBJ1-4; D gene: NA; clone size: NA
CDR3 protein: CASSEGTSGSYEQYF; CDR3 DNA: TGTGCCAGCAGTGAAGGGACTAGCGGCTCCTACGAGCAGTACTTC; V gene: TRBV6-1; J gene: TRBJ2-7; D gene: TRBD2; clone size: NA
CDR3 protein: CASSSRTGDLTEAFF; CDR3 DNA: TGCGCCAGCAGCTCACGGACAGGGGATCTGACTGAAGCTTTCTTT; V gene: TRBV5-1; J gene: TRBJ1-1; D gene: TRBD1; clone size: NA
CDR3 protein: CASSETGTGLDEQYF; CDR3 DNA: TGTGCCAGCAGTGAAACCGGGACAGGGCTGGACGAGCAGTACTTC; V gene: TRBV6-4; J gene: TRBJ2-7; D gene: TRBD1; clone size: NA
CDR3 protein: CASSPRQGGTGQFF; CDR3 DNA: TGTGCCAGCAGTCCACGACAGGGTGGAACAGGGCAGTTCTTC; V gene: TRBV27; J gene: TRBJ2-1; D gene: TRBD1; clone size: NA
CDR3 protein: CSVSNRQGSGYTF; CDR3 DNA: TGCAGCGTTTCTAATAGACAGGGGTCTGGCTACACCTTC; V gene: TRBV29-1; J gene: TRBJ1-2; D gene: TRBD1; clone size: NA
CDR3 protein: CASSLAGREQFF; CDR3 DNA: TGTGCCAGCAGCTTAGCGGGCAGGGAGCAGTTCTTC; V gene: TRBV7-9; J gene: TRBJ2-1; D gene: NA; clone size: NA
CDR3 protein: CSVYINEKLFF; CDR3 DNA: TGCAGCGTATATATTAATGAAAAACTGTTTTTT; V gene: TRBV29-1; J gene: TRBJ1-4; D gene: NA; clone size: NA
CDR3 protein: CASSSPVRDSQETQYF; CDR3 DNA: TGCGCCAGCAGCTCGCCCGTTCGGGACAGCCAAGAGACCCAGTACTTC; V gene: TRBV5-1; J gene: TRBJ2-5; D gene: TRBD1; clone size: NA
CDR3 protein: CASSFGTGVNQPQHF; CDR3 DNA: TGCGCCAGCAGCTTCGGGACAGGGGTTAATCAGCCCCAGCATTTT; V gene: TRBV5-1; J gene: TRBJ1-5; D gene: TRBD1; clone size: NA
CDR3 protein: CASSPPEVPSTDTQYF; CDR3 DNA: TGTGCCAGCTCACCACCGGAGGTGCCCTCCACAGATACGCAGTATTTT; V gene: TRBV18; J gene: TRBJ2-3; D gene: NA; clone size: NA
CDR3 protein: CASSYQGRANEKLFF; CDR3 DNA: TGTGCCAGCAGTTACCAGGGGAGAGCTAATGAAAAACTGTTTTTT; V gene: TRBV6-5; J gene: TRBJ1-4; D gene: NA; clone size: NA
CDR3 protein: CASTYTGGNQPQHF; CDR3 DNA: TGTGCCAGTACCTATACGGGGGGCAATCAGCCCCAGCATTTT; V gene: TRBV19; J gene: TRBJ1-5; D gene: NA; clone size: NA